These 7 T cell receptor beta chains came from one sample sequenced in a study of T cells expressing NK-cell markers. TCRdb reprocessed the 5' RACE reads and stores each CDR3 protein as one record, lacking DNA. This sample's clone table lists 250,000 or so distinct CDR3 sequences. The sample taken for sequencing was blood T cells: a sorted CD56 or NKG2C T cell subset, CD4+ or CD8+ T cells, or bulk PBMC T cells (not recorded which). All receptors come from a woman between 18 and 75 years old in good health.

The chain couples TRBV5-1 to TRBJ1-2. In germline, CDR1 is SGHRS, CDR2 YFSETQ. The CDR3 consists of 14 residues. CDR3 in amino acids: CASSLGPTNYGYTF.

The V and J genes are TRBV4-2 and TRBJ1-5. This CDR3 has 13 amino acids. Germline CDR1 and CDR2: LGHNA and YNFKEQ. The CDR3 sequence: CASSQGQSRSQHF.

The chain's CDR3 is CASSPRQVDMNTEAFF. The V gene is TRBV18, the J gene TRBJ1-1. The CDR3 has 16 residues. Germline V CDR1 and CDR2: KGHSH, LQKENI.

The chain combines TRBV19 with TRBJ2-6. Germline values: CDR1 LNHDA, CDR2 SQIVND (reference sequence). This CDR3 has 14 amino acids. The CDR3 loop reads CASSLQSGANVLTF.

The CDR3 sequence: CAWGIGGGAQDTQYF. This chain links TRBV30 with TRBJ2-3; no DNA is available, so the TRBD2 call from TCRdb remains unchecked. Germline V gene sequence: CDR1 GTSNPN, CDR2 SVGIG (reference sequence). The CDR3 consists of 15 residues.

This chain uses TRBV3-1 with TRBJ1-2. The germline V gene has CDR1 LGHDT and CDR2 YNNKEL (reference sequence). This CDR3 is 12 amino acids long. CDR3 loop: CASSQAGSGYTF.

The V gene is TRBV2, the J gene TRBJ1-1; TCRdb's D call, TRBD1, is unchecked because there is no DNA. CDR1 is SNHLY and CDR2 is FYNNEI in the germline V gene. The CDR3 totals 12 residues. CDR3 in amino acids: CARYGTGAVAFF.